This T cell receptor beta chain is from a study of T cell changes during pregnancy in multiple sclerosis. Assay used: immunoSEQ multiplex PCR; TCRdb lists only in-frame clones, some missing. The sample contains tens of thousands of clones, over 85% of which appear only once. CDR1 MDHEN and CDR2 SYDVKM come from the germline V gene. The CDR3 runs to 15 residues. Trimming took 5 bases from V and 7 from J, leaving 21 bases between them. This TCR was sampled from a female donor with multiple sclerosis, enrolled in a pregnancy study. Sequences were derived from CD8+ T cells from peripheral blood mononuclear cells, sampled before pregnancy. The J gene is TRBJ2-7, the V gene TRBV28; TRBD1 might be the D (6 bases). For the CDR3, the DNA is TGTGCCAGCAGTACCGGGGCAGGGGTAAGAGGGGAGCAGTACTTC. The encoded protein is CASSTGAGVRGEQYF.